This T cell receptor (beta chain) was profiled in a study of neoadjuvant nivolumab and ipilimumab in lung cancer. TCRdb keeps only in-frame clones here, not all; method: immunoSEQ multiplex PCR. The sample has 30,000 to 45,000 clones; roughly 87% are singletons. CDR1 is SGHNT and CDR2 is YYREEE in the germline V gene (reference sequence). The CDR3 spans 13 residues. V lost 0 bases to trimming and J lost 6 bases, with 10 bases between them. The rearrangement uses TRBV5-4 and TRBJ2-7; D unresolved. The sequencing here drew on peripheral blood, taken before neoadjuvant nivolumab, alone or with ipilimumab. This receptor was taken from an adult with non-small cell lung cancer. CDR3 sequence (DNA): TGTGCCAGCAGCTTGGCCTTGGGTCGCGAGCAGTACTTC. Protein: CASSLALGREQYF.